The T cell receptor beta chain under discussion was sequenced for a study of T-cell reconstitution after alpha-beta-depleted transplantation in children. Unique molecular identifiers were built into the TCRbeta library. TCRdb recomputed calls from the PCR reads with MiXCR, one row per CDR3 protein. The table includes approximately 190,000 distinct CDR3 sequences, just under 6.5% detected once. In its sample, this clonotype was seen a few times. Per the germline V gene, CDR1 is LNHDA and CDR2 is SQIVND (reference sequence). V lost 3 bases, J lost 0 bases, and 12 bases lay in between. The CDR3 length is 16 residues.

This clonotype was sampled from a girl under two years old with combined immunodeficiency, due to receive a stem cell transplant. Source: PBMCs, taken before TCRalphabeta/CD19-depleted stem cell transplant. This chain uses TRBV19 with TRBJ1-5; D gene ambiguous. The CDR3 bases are TGTGCCAGTAGTATCCCACAGAGTTATAGCAATCAGCCCCAGCATTTT. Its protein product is CASSIPQSYSNQPQHF.